This TCR beta chain was profiled in a study of memory CD4+ T cells and cytomegalovirus serostatus. Across the study: Of the healthy Belgian adults, eight or nine were CMV seropositive and fewer than 30 seronegative. Study-level points and caveats: Repertoires predicted CMV serostatus with median bootstrapped AUC of about 0.95. About 40% of the roughly 160 known CMV-associated TCRbeta sequences appeared in CD4+ memory.

Authors' analysis steps: Out-of-frame sequences were removed, leaving roughly 2.1 million distinct TCRbeta sequences. TCRdb's copy holds only in-frame clones and misses some; the assay was immunoSEQ multiplex PCR. V and J calls and clone size are copied from that table; D and trimming were computed from the DNA. The profile shows about 50,000 clones, over 75% of them singletons. This CDR3 has 19 amino acids. Trimming left V 6 bases short and J 0 bases short, with 27 bases between. Germline V lookup: CDR1 SQVTM, CDR2 ANQGSEA. Comment on this clone: Its antigen remains unidentified.

Single viable CD3+CD4+CD8-CD45RO+ cells were sorted as the memory CD4+ T cells. The sequenced material came from memory CD4+ T cells from blood. This TCR was sampled from an adult in good health and CMV-seronegative. The rearrangement links TRBV29-1 to TRBJ1-5, with D maybe TRBD1 (5 bases). CDR3: CSVPGPGTLLHYSNQPQHF. The CDR3 region has the DNA TGCAGCGTCCCTGGGCCCGGGACCCTACTTCATTATAGCAATCAGCCCCAGCATTTT.